This T cell receptor beta chain was recovered during a study of beta chain features in type 1 diabetes listed by TCRdb under 2018. About the full investigation: Patients and healthy donors did not differ in mean age, gender distribution, total cell number or subset yield. Regulatory and stem cell-like memory subsets were obtained from only 8 patients and about eight healthy donors, while naive and central memory subsets were obtained from all 30 or so donors. In the study, TCRB repertoires of sorted circulating CD4+ T cell subsets from recently diagnosed type 1 diabetes patients were compared with those of matched healthy donors. A total of 107,917,701 sorted cells were examined across all samples, and a strong correlation was observed between cell number per subset and RNA yield. The investigation overall reported the following: At VDJ recombination sites, patients with type 1 diabetes made fewer insertions and deleted more nucleotides, a pattern implying thymic rearrangement abnormalities. Because the HLA sub-analyses included only small numbers of individuals, any influence of HLA type on TCRB rearrangement was left unresolved. Because cDNA was sequenced instead of genomic DNA, activated cells with high expression could be over-represented, although the groups did not differ in activation or CD3 levels. PCR might favor shorter templates, but patient and control samples were amplified and corrected together, so any skew would affect both groups equally. Naive, central memory and regulatory TCRB repertoires appeared to be more similar among patients than among healthy donors. Type 1 diabetes patients showed a moderate but significant shortening of TCRB CDR3 length in all four CD4+ subsets.

In the case of this clone: Its antigen is unknown. Base qualities are not provided; no much larger clone lies one nucleotide away.

The cysteine opens and the phenylalanine closes a CDR3 of 14 amino acids. The kept DNA is CDR3 alone, 42 bases in frame from the first base. Taken from the germline V gene (reference sequence), the CDR1 and CDR2 loops are MNHEY and SMNVEV. V is reduced by 4 bases and J by 5 bases, leaving a spacing of 15 bases between them. From each donor, a single peripheral blood sample of 95 to 150 mL on average was drawn into heparinised tubes. Using a panel that included CD45RO, CCR7, CD25, CD127, CD95 and CD27, naive, central memory, regulatory and stem cell-like memory CD4+ T cells were sorted on a BD FACSAria II. All sorted populations exceeded 98% purity. PBMCs were separated immediately by Lymphoprep density gradient centrifugation and were stained directly, without being cultured. So that batch effects would be minimized, each experiment stained and sorted samples in pairs, pairing one healthy donor with one patient.

The entire amount of isolated RNA was reverse transcribed using the High Capacity cDNA Reverse Transcription Kit, so the sequenced TCRB transcripts were expressed ones. Deep immunoSEQ sequencing was performed on naive, central memory and regulatory T cell samples, with an average of roughly 3.5 million total reads per sample. Sorted cells were lysed in RLT buffer and RNA was extracted with DNase-treated RNeasy Micro or Mini kits, depending on cell number. To prevent cross-contamination, each cell subset was processed individually, whereas patient and healthy donor samples were processed jointly. TCRB sequences were amplified from cDNA with the immunoSEQ multiplex PCR, producing 87-bp fragments spanning the CDR3 region. Amplicons were sequenced on the Illumina HiSeq platform. In the original analysis: PCR bias was computationally corrected using synthetic template baselines, reads within Hamming distance 2 were collapsed, and singletons that could not be merged were discarded. Reads were aligned against IMGT so that V, D and J genes, CDR3 length and insertions or deletions at six rearrangement sites could be assigned. Clonotype counts were normalized to sorted cell number within each subset before computing true diversity and Gini coefficients with the tcR R package. The overlap coefficient, calculated on TCRB nucleotide sequences, was used to measure repertoire sharing. As a proxy for the pre-selection repertoire, out-of-frame TCRB sequences from naive cells were analyzed. In TCRdb, the immuneACCESS table is reduced to in-frame sequences with V and J assigned. These tables do not hold every clone; where another copy was compared, an unresolved V gene accounts for under half, and the others remain unexplained. V and J calls plus clone size are reproduced from that table; the DNA served to infer D and trimming. The sample table lists 680,000 or so clones, about 16% of them with a count of one. Together, the top ten hold 0.093% of the sample.

Sequencing input: naive CD4+ T cells from blood. The cell subset or site tag for this specimen amounts to: true naive CD4+ T cells. The chain uses TRBV27 and TRBJ2-7; the D gene is unclear. This TCR was recovered from a young man in good health. The CDR3 reads CASSSPVDINEQYF. The sequenced DNA: TGTGCCAGCAGTTCCCCGGTTGATATCAACGAGCAGTACTTC.